A selection of T cell receptor beta chains follows, all from one sample in a study of blood T cell repertoires in COVID-19. Generated by immunoSEQ multiplex PCR, the TCRdb table keeps only in-frame clones and is missing some. The table records some 49,000 clones, 81% of them present only once. Sequences were obtained from peripheral blood. These TCRs come from a woman of 80 years or more with COVID-19, enrolled during active disease. The CDR3 runs from the conserved cysteine through the conserved F or W. The D gene is left open where the match is weak. Size tells how often a clone was seen (once, few, many) or the class of an expanded clone, and some rows leave it out.

clone size,J gene,D gene,V gene,CDR3 protein,CDR3 DNA
NA,TRBJ1-4,NA,TRBV19,CASSSPREATNEKLFF,TGTGCCAGTAGTTCACCCCGGGAAGCAACTAATGAAAAACTGTTTTTT
NA,TRBJ2-1,NA,TRBV2,CASTSAALANEQFF,TGTGCCAGCACTTCCGCCGCCTTGGCCAATGAGCAGTTCTTC
NA,TRBJ2-1,NA,TRBV14,CASSPRRAQYNEQFF,TGTGCCAGCAGCCCGCGGAGGGCCCAATACAATGAGCAGTTCTTC
NA,TRBJ1-1,NA,TRBV28,CASSFPENTEAFF,TGTGCCAGCAGTTTCCCAGAGAACACTGAAGCTTTCTTT
NA,TRBJ2-3,TRBD1,TRBV28,CASRETGTRSPYTDTQYF,TGTGCCAGCAGGGAGACAGGGACCCGCTCTCCTTACACAGATACGCAGTATTTT
NA,TRBJ2-1,TRBD2,TRBV4-2,CASSPGLAGTEQFF,TGTGCCAGCAGCCCGGGACTAGCGGGAACTGAGCAGTTCTTC
NA,TRBJ2-3,TRBD1,TRBV5-1,CASSLGQGASDTQYF,TGCGCCAGCAGCTTGGGGCAGGGGGCTTCAGATACGCAGTATTTT
NA,TRBJ2-7,NA,TRBV7-9,CASSLSLQANYEQYF,TGTGCCAGCAGCTTAAGTTTGCAGGCCAACTACGAGCAGTACTTC
NA,TRBJ2-6,TRBD2,TRBV29-1,CSAEEAGRANVLTF,TGCAGCGCTGAAGAAGCGGGAAGGGCCAACGTCCTGACTTTC
NA,TRBJ1-2,TRBD1,TRBV30,CAWRPGQGLYTF,TGTGCCTGGAGACCGGGACAGGGCCTCTACACCTTC
NA,TRBJ2-3,TRBD2,TRBV24-1,CATSDLTSGRGDTDTQYF,TGTGCCACCAGTGATTTGACTAGCGGGAGGGGTGACACAGATACGCAGTATTTT
NA,TRBJ1-5,NA,TRBV3-1/TRBV3-2,CASSRGGDQPQHF,TGTGCCAGCAGCCGGGGGGGGGATCAGCCCCAGCATTTT
medium-sized,TRBJ2-2,TRBD2,TRBV15,CATREGREGTGELFF,TGTGCCACCAGAGAGGGGCGGGAGGGCACCGGGGAGCTGTTTTTT
NA,TRBJ2-5,NA,TRBV10-3,CAIWGGTGQTQYF,TGTGCCATCTGGGGCGGGACTGGGCAGACCCAGTACTTC
NA,TRBJ2-7,TRBD1,TRBV6-6,CASSFGGQAQEQYF,TGTGCCAGCAGTTTCGGGGGACAGGCGCAGGAGCAGTACTTC
NA,TRBJ1-2,NA,TRBV1,CTSRTGGAHYGYTF,TGCACCAGCAGGACAGGGGGCGCGCACTATGGCTACACCTTC
NA,TRBJ1-1,NA,TRBV7-8,CASITGQGFTEAFF,TGTGCCAGCATCACTGGGCAGGGGTTCACTGAAGCTTTCTTT